Listed here is a single T cell receptor beta chain. This record belongs to a study of OX40 agonist ivuxolimab in advanced cancers. Blood samples were obtained at baseline, cycle 4 day 1, and cycle 7 day 1. Only in-frame clones appear in the TCRdb table, and some are missing; sequencing was by immunoSEQ multiplex PCR. This table holds 65,000 to 80,000 clones, 85% to 95% found once. The V end lost 1 base, the J end lost 0 bases, and 16 bases lay between the germline ends. The germline gives CDR1 SGHVS, CDR2 FQNEAQ. The CDR3 covers 18 residues. The material was CD4+ or CD8+ T cells sorted from blood, obtained in a trial of the OX40 agonist ivuxolimab. The V and J genes are TRBV7-8 and TRBJ2-1, with D possibly matching TRBD2 (6 bases). The sequence derives from an adult with an advanced solid tumor such as melanoma, head and neck, liver or kidney cancer. The CDR3 protein is CASSLDGGRTTSYNEQFF. For the CDR3, the DNA is TGTGCCAGCAGCTTAGATGGGGGAAGGACTACCTCCTACAATGAGCAGTTCTTC.